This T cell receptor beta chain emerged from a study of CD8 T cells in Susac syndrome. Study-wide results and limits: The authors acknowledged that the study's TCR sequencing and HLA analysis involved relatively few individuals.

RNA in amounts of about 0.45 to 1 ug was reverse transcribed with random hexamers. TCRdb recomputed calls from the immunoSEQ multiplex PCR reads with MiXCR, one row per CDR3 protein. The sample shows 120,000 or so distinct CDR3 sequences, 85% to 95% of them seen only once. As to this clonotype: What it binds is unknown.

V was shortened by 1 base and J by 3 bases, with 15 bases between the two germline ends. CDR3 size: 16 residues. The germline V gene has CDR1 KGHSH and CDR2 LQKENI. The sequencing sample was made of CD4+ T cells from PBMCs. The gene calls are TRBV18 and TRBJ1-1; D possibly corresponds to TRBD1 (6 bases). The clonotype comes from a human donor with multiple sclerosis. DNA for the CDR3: TGTGCCAGCTCACCACGCCTTACTAGGGGGGACACTGAAGCTTTCTTT. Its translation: CASSPRLTRGDTEAFF. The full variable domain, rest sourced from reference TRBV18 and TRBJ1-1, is NAGVMQNPRHLVRRRGQEARLRCSPMKGHSHVYWYRQLPEEGLKFMVYLQKENIIDESGMPKERFSAEFPKEGPSILRIQQVVRGDSAAYFCASSPRLTRGDTEAFFGQGTRLTVV.